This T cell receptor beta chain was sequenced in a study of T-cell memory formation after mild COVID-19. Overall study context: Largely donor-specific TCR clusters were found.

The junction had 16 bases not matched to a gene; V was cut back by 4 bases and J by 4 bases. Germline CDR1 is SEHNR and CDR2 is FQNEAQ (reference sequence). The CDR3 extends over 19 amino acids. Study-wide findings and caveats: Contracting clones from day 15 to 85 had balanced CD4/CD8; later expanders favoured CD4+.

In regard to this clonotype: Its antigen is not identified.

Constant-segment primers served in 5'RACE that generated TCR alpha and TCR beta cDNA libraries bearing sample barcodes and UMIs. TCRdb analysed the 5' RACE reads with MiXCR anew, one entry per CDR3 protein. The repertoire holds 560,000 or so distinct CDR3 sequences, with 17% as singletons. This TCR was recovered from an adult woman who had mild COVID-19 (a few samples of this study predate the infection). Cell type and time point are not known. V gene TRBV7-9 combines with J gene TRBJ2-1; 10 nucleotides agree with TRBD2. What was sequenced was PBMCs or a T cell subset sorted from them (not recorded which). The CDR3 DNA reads TGTGCCAGCAGCTGGGGGGTGTCTAGCGGGAGCCCTTTTTACAATGAGCAGTTCTTC. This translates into CASSWGVSSGSPFYNEQFF.